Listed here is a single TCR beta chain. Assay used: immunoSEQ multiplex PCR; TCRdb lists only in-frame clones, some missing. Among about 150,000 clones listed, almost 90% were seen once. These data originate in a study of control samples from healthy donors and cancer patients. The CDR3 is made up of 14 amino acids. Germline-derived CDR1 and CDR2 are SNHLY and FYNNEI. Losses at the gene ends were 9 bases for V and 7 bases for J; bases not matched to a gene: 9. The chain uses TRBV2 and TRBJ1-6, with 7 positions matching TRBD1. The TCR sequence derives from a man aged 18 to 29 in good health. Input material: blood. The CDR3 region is CASQGTVGNSPLHF. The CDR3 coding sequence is TGTGCCAGTCAGGGGACAGTCGGGAATTCACCCCTCCACTTT.